Presented here are 20 T cell receptor beta chains from one specimen sequenced in a study of T cell repertoires in cytomegalovirus infection. Which antigens these TCRs recognize remains unknown. TCRdb re-called the reads through MiXCR, storing one row per CDR3 protein. The data hold 450,000 to 600,000 distinct CDR3 sequences, with roughly 43% observed a single time. The sequences come from cultured PBMCs, collected from culture after CMV antigen stimulation. The source is a human donor in good health (CMV status not recorded). Some clones in this sample may be carry-over from other donors' samples.

This sequence joins TRBV5-1 and TRBJ1-2; 7 nucleotides line up with TRBD1. The J segment lost 3 bases and the V segment lost 4 bases, leaving 15 bases of the junction unmatched. CDR3 size: 17 residues. The germline V gene has CDR1 SGHRS and CDR2 YFSETQ. CDR3: CASSGAYRGGKDYGYTF. The CDR3 bases are TGCGCCAGCAGCGGGGCCTACAGGGGCGGTAAAGACTATGGCTACACCTTC. The complete variable domain, with remaining parts taken from reference TRBV5-1 and TRBJ1-2, reads KAGVTQTPRYLIKTRGQQVTLSCSPISGHRSVSWYQQTPGQGLQFLFEYFSETQRNKGNFPGRFSGRQFSNSRSEMNVSTLELGDSALYLCASSGAYRGGKDYGYTFGSGTRLTVV.

V and J are TRBV10-3 and TRBJ2-1, with a tentative D call TRBD2 (6 bases). V lost 2 bases and J 2 bases, leaving 13 bases between the germline ends. The V gene's germline CDR1 is ENHRY and CDR2 SYGVKD. The CDR3 sequence is 16 residues long. CDR3 nucleotides: TGTGCCATCAGTGAGCCGGGAGCGAGGACCTACAATGAGCAGTTCTTC. Its translation: CAISEPGARTYNEQFF.

This rearrangement joins TRBV20-1 to TRBJ1-1; TRBD1 agrees at 7 bases. Trimming removed 1 base from V and 10 bases from J; junction bases left unmatched: 15. This CDR3 has 15 amino acids. Germline loops: CDR1 DFQATT, CDR2 SNEGSKA (reference sequence). The CDR3 is CSARGDSTIPRIAFF. CDR3 bases: TGCAGTGCTAGAGGGGACAGTACGATCCCGAGGATAGCTTTCTTT.

The V call is TRBV6-4, the J call TRBJ1-6; D is uncertain. This CDR3 has 13 amino acids. Trimming pared 1 base from V and 6 bases from J, leaving 4 bases between. From germline, CDR1 is MRHNA and CDR2 SNTAGT. CDR3: CASSDWGNSPLHF. CDR3 bases: TGTGCCAGCAGTGACTGGGGTAATTCACCCCTCCACTTT.

CDR3 sequence reads: CASSLWTGGDEQFF. In DNA, the CDR3 is TGTGCCAGCAGTTTGTGGACAGGGGGCGATGAGCAGTTCTTC. The rearrangement uses TRBV6-5 and TRBJ2-1, with TRBD1 identical over 11 bases. The CDR3 contains 14 residues. V lost 4 bases to trimming and J lost 8 bases; unmatched junction nucleotides: 4. The V gene's germline CDR1 is MNHEY and CDR2 SVGAGI.

The genes are TRBV4-1 and TRBJ1-2; D call uncertain. The V end lost 1 base, the J end lost 6 bases, and 9 bases lay between the germline ends. The germline gives CDR1 MGHRA, CDR2 YSYEKL. The CDR3 is 13 residues long. DNA of the CDR3: TGCGCCAGCAGCCAAGGGGGAGGCAATGGCTACACCTTC. Translation gives CASSQGGGNGYTF.

The CDR3 reads CASKDSNTEAFF. CDR3 bases: TGTGCCAGTAAGGATTCGAACACTGAAGCTTTCTTT. The rearrangement joins TRBV19 to TRBJ1-1, with D uncertain. V was cut by 7 bases and J by 1 base, with 7 bases left in between. This CDR3 spans 12 amino acids. Germline V gene lookup returns CDR1 LNHDA and CDR2 SQIVND (reference sequence).

This chain joins TRBV12-3 or TRBV12-4 and TRBJ2-2; D ambiguous. Between the trimmed V and J ends, which lost 3 bases and 4 bases, there was a span of 12 bases. This CDR3 spans 15 amino acids. The CDR3 nucleotides read TGTGCCAGCAGTTTTGGTGTGGCCAGCACCGGGGAGCTGTTTTTT. Protein: CASSFGVASTGELFF.

This clonotype was detected a few times. The V call is TRBV7-6, the J call TRBJ1-6; tentative D call: TRBD1 (6 bases). The CDR3 contains 15 residues. Germline assignment: CDR1 SGHVS and CDR2 FNYEAQ. Trimming cost V 1 base and J 9 bases, with 13 bases left between them. CDR3 nucleotides: TGTGCCAGCAGCTTAGACCCCACAGGGACTTCACCCCTCCACTTT. This codes for CASSLDPTGTSPLHF.

This clonotype was seen more than once but under ten times. The genes are TRBV7-2 and TRBJ1-5; D uncertain. Germline V gene sequence: CDR1 SGHTA, CDR2 FQGNSA. CDR3 length equals 13 residues. V shed 5 bases and J shed 6 bases, with 11 bases lying between them. The CDR3 protein is CASSPGVGQPQHF. In DNA, the CDR3 is TGTGCCAGCAGCCCCGGGGTTGGTCAGCCCCAGCATTTT.

This clonotype came up a few times. This sequence joins TRBV15 and TRBJ1-1, with D possibly matching TRBD1 (5 bases). V shed 3 bases and J shed 8 bases, with 22 bases lying between them. CDR3 length equals 16 residues. CDR1 and CDR2 from the germline V gene are LNHNV and YYDKDF (reference sequence). The CDR3 nucleotides are TGTGCCACCAGCAGCCGGGACTTGCTGCCCCCCGCCGAAGCTTTCTTT. Its translation: CATSSRDLLPPAEAFF. The variable domain in full, with the rest retrieved from reference TRBV15 and TRBJ1-1, is DAMVIQNPRYQVTQFGKPVTLSCSQTLNHNVMYWYQQKSSQAPKLLFHYYDKDFNNEADTPDNFQSRRPNTSFCFLDIRSPGLGDTAMYLCATSSRDLLPPAEAFFGQGTRLTVV.

This sequence joins TRBV7-2 and TRBJ2-5, with 11 bases lining up with TRBD2. Germline V gives CDR1 SGHTA, CDR2 FQGNSA. This CDR3 contains 18 residues. Trimming cost V 5 bases and J 5 bases; bases outside gene matches: 16. The CDR3 region has the DNA TGTGCCAGCAGCCCTGCATATAGCGGGAGGGGCTATTCGGAGACCCAGTACTTC. Its translation is CASSPAYSGRGYSETQYF.

This clonotype appeared a few times. V usage is TRBV30 and J usage is TRBJ2-3; 7 bases match TRBD2. CDR3 length: 16 residues. Germline CDR1 GTSNPN, CDR2 SVGIG (reference sequence). The junction had 10 bases not matched to a gene; V was cut back by 4 bases and J by 0 bases. The CDR3 region has the DNA TGTGCCTGGAACCATGGAGCGGGAACTAGCACAGATACGCAGTATTTT. Its protein product is CAWNHGAGTSTDTQYF. The full variable domain, its missing parts supplied by reference TRBV30 and TRBJ2-3, is SQTIHQWPATLVQPVGSPLSLECTVEGTSNPNLYWYRQAAGRGLQLLFYSVGIGQISSEVPQNLSASRPQDRQFILSSKKLLLSDSGFYLCAWNHGAGTSTDTQYFGPGTRLTVL.

This clonotype was detected only a few times. The chain couples TRBV6-5 to TRBJ1-1; D gene ambiguous. The CDR3 sequence is 13 residues long. Germline CDR1 is MNHEY and CDR2 is SVGAGI. V was clipped by 7 bases and J by 5 bases, with 14 bases between them. The chain's CDR3 is CASIPEVGTEAFF. The CDR3 DNA reads as TGTGCCAGCATCCCCGAAGTTGGGACTGAAGCTTTCTTT.

In its sample, this clonotype was seen a few times. The V call is TRBV7-2, the J call TRBJ2-7; 10 positions agree with TRBD1. The CDR3 is 13 residues long. Looked up from germline, CDR1 is SGHTA and CDR2 is FQGNSA. V lost 5 bases, J lost 7 bases, and 5 bases stayed unmatched. CDR3 amino acids: CASSPGQGSEQYF. DNA for the CDR3: TGTGCCAGCAGCCCGGGACAGGGGAGTGAGCAGTACTTC.

The chain uses TRBV11-1 and TRBJ1-2, with D perhaps TRBD1 (5 bases). Germline CDR1 is SGHAT and CDR2 is FQDESV (reference sequence). This CDR3 region has 10 residues. The ends were cut back, 8 bases at V and 13 bases at J, with 14 bases in the middle. CDR3 protein: CASGGGVRTF. The CDR3 bases are TGTGCCAGCGGCGGGGGTGTGCGCACCTTC. Variable domain in full (rest from reference TRBV11-1 and TRBJ1-2): EAEVAQSPRYKITEKSQAVAFWCDPISGHATLYWYRQILGQGPELLVQFQDESVVDDSQLPKDRFSAERLKGVDSTLKIQPAELGDSAMYLCASGGGVRTFGSGTRLTVV.

The gene calls are TRBV10-3 and TRBJ1-6; TRBD1 aligns across 7 bases. J was trimmed by 8 bases and V by 11 bases; bases with no gene match: 12. This CDR3 spans 14 amino acids. Germline V gene data show CDR1 as ENHRY and CDR2 as SYGVKD. CDR3 region: CAARDSRWDSPLHF. CDR3 bases: TGTGCCGCCCGGGACAGCCGATGGGATTCACCCCTCCACTTT.

The chain combines TRBV11-2 with TRBJ1-1, with 10 bases fitting TRBD1. V lost 5 bases and J lost 4; bases outside the gene matches: 10. The CDR3 runs to 16 residues. Germline CDR1 and CDR2: SGHAT and FQNNGV. CDR3 residues: CASSPVGTGAVTEAFF. The CDR3 DNA reads TGTGCCAGCAGCCCTGTGGGGACAGGGGCTGTCACTGAAGCTTTCTTT. Using reference TRBV11-2 and TRBJ1-1 for the parts outside the CDR3, the full variable domain is EAGVAQSPRYKIIEKRQSVAFWCNPISGHATLYWYQQILGQGPKLLIQFQNNGVVDDSQLPKDRFSAERLKGVDSTLKIQPAKLEDSAVYLCASSPVGTGAVTEAFFGQGTRLTVV.

This clonotype has only a few counts. This sequence joins TRBV6-8 and TRBJ2-1; D ambiguous. CDR1 is MNHGY, CDR2 SAAAGT, per germline. The V end was cut by 3 bases, the J end by 0 bases, with 9 bases between. The length of the CDR3 is 15 residues. The CDR3 sequence: CASSYSPSSYNEQFF. CDR3 in DNA: TGTGCCAGCAGTTATTCCCCTAGCTCCTACAATGAGCAGTTCTTC.

Only a few counts were recorded for this clonotype. This chain joins TRBV12-3 or TRBV12-4 and TRBJ1-5, with a weak D call TRBD1 (5 bases). The V end was cut by 6 bases, the J end by 7 bases, with 13 bases between. This CDR3 region has 13 residues. CDR3 sequence: CASRMGVEQPQHF. The CDR3 bases are TGTGCCAGCAGGATGGGGGTGGAACAGCCCCAGCATTTT.